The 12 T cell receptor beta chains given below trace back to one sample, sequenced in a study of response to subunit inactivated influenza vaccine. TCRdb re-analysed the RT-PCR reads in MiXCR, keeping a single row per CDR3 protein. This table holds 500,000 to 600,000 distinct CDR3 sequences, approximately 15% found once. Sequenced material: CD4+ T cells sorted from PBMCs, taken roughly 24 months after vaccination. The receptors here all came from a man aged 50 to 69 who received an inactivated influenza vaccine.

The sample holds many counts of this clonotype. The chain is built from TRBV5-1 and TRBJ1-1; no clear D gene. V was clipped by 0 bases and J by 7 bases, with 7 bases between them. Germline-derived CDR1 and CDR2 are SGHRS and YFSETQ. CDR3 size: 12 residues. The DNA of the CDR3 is TGCGCCAGCAGCTTGGTGGCAAATGAAGCTTTCTTT. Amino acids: CASSLVANEAFF. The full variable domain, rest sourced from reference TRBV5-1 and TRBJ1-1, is KAGVTQTPRYLIKTRGQQVTLSCSPISGHRSVSWYQQTPGQGLQFLFEYFSETQRNKGNFPGRFSGRQFSNSRSEMNVSTLELGDSALYLCASSLVANEAFFGQGTRLTVV.

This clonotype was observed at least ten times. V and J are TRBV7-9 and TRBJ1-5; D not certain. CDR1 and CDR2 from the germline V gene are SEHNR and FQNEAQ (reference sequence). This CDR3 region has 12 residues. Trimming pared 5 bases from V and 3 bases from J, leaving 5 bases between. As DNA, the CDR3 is TGTGCCAGCAGCAGAAACAATCAGCCCCAGCATTTT. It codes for CASSRNNQPQHF.

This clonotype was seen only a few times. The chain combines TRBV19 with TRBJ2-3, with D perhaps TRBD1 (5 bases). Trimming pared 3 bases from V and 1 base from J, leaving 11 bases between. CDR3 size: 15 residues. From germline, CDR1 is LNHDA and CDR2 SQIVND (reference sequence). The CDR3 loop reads CASSIQGFGTDTQYF. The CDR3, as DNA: TGTGCCAGTAGTATCCAGGGTTTTGGCACAGATACGCAGTATTTT.

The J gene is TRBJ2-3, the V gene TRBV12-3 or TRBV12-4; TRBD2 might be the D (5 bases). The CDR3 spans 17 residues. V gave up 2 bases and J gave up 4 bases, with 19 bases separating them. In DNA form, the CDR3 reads TGTGCCAGCAGTTTACGAGGGTCTGGACCTCTGGCAGATACGCAGTATTTT. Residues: CASSLRGSGPLADTQYF.

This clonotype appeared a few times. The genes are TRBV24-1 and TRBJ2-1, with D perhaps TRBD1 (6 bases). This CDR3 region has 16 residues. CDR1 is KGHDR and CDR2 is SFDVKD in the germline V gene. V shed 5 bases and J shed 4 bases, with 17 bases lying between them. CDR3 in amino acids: CATSAYREKGYNEQFF. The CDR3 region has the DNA TGTGCCACCAGTGCCTACAGGGAGAAAGGTTACAATGAGCAGTTCTTC.

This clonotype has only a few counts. CDR3 nucleotides: TGCGCCAGCAGCACAGAAGGGGGCAAGAGCACTGAAGCTTTCTTT. Encoded protein: CASSTEGGKSTEAFF. The chain couples TRBV5-1 to TRBJ1-1, with 7 bases that match TRBD1. Per germline, CDR1 SGHRS and CDR2 YFSETQ. The CDR3 consists of 15 residues. J lost 4 bases, V lost 4 bases, and 10 bases had no gene match.

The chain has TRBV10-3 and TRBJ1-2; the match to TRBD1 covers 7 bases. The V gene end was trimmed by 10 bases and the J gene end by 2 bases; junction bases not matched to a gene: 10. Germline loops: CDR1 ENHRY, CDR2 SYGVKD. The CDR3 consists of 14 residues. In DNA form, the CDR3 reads TGTGCCACCCTCGGACAGGCCGAAAACTATGGCTACACCTTC. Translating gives CATLGQAENYGYTF.

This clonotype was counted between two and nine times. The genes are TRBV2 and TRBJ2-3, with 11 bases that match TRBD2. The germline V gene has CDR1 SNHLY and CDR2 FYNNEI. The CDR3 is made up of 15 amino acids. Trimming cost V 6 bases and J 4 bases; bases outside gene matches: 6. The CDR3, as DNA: TGTGCCAGCAGGGCATTAGCGGGAGGGCCAGATACGCAGTATTTT. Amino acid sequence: CASRALAGGPDTQYF.

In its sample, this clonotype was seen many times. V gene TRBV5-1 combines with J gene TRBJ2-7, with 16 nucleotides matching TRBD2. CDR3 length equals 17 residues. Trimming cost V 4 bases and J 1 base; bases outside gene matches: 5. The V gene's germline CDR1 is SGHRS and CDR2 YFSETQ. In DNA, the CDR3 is TGCGCCAGCAGCGGGACTAGCGGGAGGGCCTTTTCCTACGAGCAGTACTTC. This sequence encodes CASSGTSGRAFSYEQYF.

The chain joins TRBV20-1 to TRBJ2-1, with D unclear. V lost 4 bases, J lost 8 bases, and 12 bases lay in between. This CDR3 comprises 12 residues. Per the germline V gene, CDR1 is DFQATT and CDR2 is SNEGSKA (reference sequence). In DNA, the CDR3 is TGCAGTGCTATTAGGACGGGTCATGAGCAGTTCTTC. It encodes CSAIRTGHEQFF.

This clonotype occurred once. This CDR3 is CAIGPTLLSGELFF. CDR3 in DNA: TGTGCCATCGGCCCCACGCTGCTCTCCGGGGAGCTGTTTTTT. V usage is TRBV5-8 and J usage is TRBJ2-2; no clear D gene. The CDR3 runs 14 residues. The germline V gene has CDR1 SGHTS and CDR2 YDEGEE. V gave up 9 bases and J gave up 6 bases, with 18 bases separating them.

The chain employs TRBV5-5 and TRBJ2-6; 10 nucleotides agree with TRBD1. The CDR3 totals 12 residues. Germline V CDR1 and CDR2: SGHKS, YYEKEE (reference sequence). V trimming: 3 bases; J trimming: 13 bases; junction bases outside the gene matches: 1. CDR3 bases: TGTGCCAGCAGCTGGGGACAGGGGGTCCTGACTTTC. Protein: CASSWGQGVLTF.